These 8 T cell receptor beta chains share one sample of origin, sequenced in a study of T-cell memory formation after mild COVID-19. TCRdb passed the 5' RACE reads through MiXCR, listing each CDR3 protein once. Of 380,000 or so distinct CDR3 sequences in the sample, around 14% were seen once. The sequenced sample was PBMCs or a T cell subset sorted from them (not recorded which). Receptors were obtained from a man in his late teens or twenties who had mild COVID-19 (a few samples of this study predate the infection). Cell type and time point are not known.

The sample holds a few counts of this clonotype. The genes are TRBV27 and TRBJ1-5; D gene uncertain. V lost 4 bases and J 2 bases, leaving 12 bases between the germline ends. The CDR3 extends over 15 amino acids. Per germline, CDR1 MNHEY and CDR2 SMNVEV (reference sequence). The chain's CDR3 is CASSYPIRRNQPQHF. The CDR3 nucleotides read TGTGCCAGCAGTTATCCCATTCGGCGCAATCAGCCCCAGCATTTT.

This clonotype was picked up many times. The rearrangement uses TRBV4-1 and TRBJ2-4; D is unresolved. Trimming stripped 0 bases from V and 1 base from J, with 10 bases between. The germline gives CDR1 MGHRA, CDR2 YSYEKL. The CDR3 is 16 amino acids. Here the CDR3 DNA reads TGCGCCAGCAGCCAAGAGGTCTTTGGGGCCAAAAACATTCAGTACTTC. It codes for CASSQEVFGAKNIQYF.

The chain links TRBV6-6 to TRBJ1-5, with TRBD1 identical over 7 bases. J was trimmed by 0 bases and V by 11 bases; bases with no gene match: 4. The CDR3 length is 13 residues. Germline V lookup: CDR1 MNHNY, CDR2 SVGAGI (reference sequence). The CDR3 loop reads CAARGYSNQPQHF. CDR3 nucleotides: TGTGCCGCCAGGGGGTATAGCAATCAGCCCCAGCATTTT.

This clonotype has only a few counts. This sequence joins TRBV7-3 and TRBJ2-1; TRBD1 might be the D (7 bases). The V gene lost 4 bases and the J gene lost 9 bases, with 13 bases spanning the gap. The CDR3 sequence is 13 residues long. From germline, CDR1 is SGHTA and CDR2 FQGTGA. The chain's CDR3 is CASSSEGTVEQFF. The CDR3 DNA is TGTGCCAGCAGCTCGGAGGGGACAGTTGAGCAGTTCTTC.

Concerning this clonotype: A much more abundant neighbour one base away suggests this may be a read error. The chain uses TRBV7-3 and TRBJ2-1; 7 bases are shared with TRBD1. Looked up from germline, CDR1 is SGHTA and CDR2 is FQGTGA. The CDR3 is made up of 16 amino acids. CDR3: CASSLVSTGTGNEKFF. Written as DNA, the CDR3 is TGTGCCAGCAGCCTAGTTTCGACAGGGACCGGGAATGAGAAGTTCTTC.

The V and J genes are TRBV6-5 and TRBJ2-5; 9 bases map to TRBD2. The trim removed 3 bases at V and 0 bases at J, leaving 5 bases unmatched. The CDR3 totals 16 residues. Looked up from germline, CDR1 is MNHEY and CDR2 is SVGAGI. CDR3 in amino acids: CASSYVVAGDQETQYF. The CDR3 DNA reads TGTGCCAGCAGTTATGTGGTAGCGGGAGACCAAGAGACCCAGTACTTC.

The chain carries TRBV20-1 and TRBJ2-7; TRBD1 agrees at 8 bases. Trimming removed 0 bases from V and 2 bases from J; junction bases left unmatched: 3. Germline CDR1 and CDR2: DFQATT and SNEGSKA (reference sequence). CDR3 size: 14 residues. Here the CDR3 reads CSAREGTGAYEQYF. The DNA for the CDR3 is TGCAGTGCTAGAGAAGGGACAGGTGCCTACGAGCAGTACTTC.

The genes are TRBV12-3 or TRBV12-4 and TRBJ2-7, with TRBD2 as a possible D gene (6 bases). V lost 5 bases and J 2 bases, leaving 16 bases between the germline ends. This CDR3 has 15 amino acids. CDR3 nucleotide sequence: TGTGCCAGCAGTACCCGGGCGGGGCCGACCTACGAGCAGTACTTC. This gives the protein CASSTRAGPTYEQYF.